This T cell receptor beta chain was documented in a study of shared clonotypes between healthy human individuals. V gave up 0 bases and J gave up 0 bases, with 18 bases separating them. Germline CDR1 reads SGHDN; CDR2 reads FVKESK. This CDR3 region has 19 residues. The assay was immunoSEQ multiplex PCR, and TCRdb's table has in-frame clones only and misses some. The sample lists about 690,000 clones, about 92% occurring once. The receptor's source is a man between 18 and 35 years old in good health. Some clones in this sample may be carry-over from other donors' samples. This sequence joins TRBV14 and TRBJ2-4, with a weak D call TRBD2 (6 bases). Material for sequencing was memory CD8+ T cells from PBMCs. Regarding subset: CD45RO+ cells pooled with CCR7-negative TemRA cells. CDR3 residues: CASSQDESSENLAKNIQYF. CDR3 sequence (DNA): TGTGCCAGCAGCCAAGATGAATCTAGCGAGAACCTAGCCAAAAACATTCAGTACTTC.